This T cell receptor beta chain was found in a study of T-cell reconstitution after alpha-beta-depleted transplantation in children. The CDR3 has 16 residues. V gave up 3 bases and J gave up 0 bases, with 15 bases separating them. Germline loops: CDR1 DFQATT, CDR2 SNEGSKA (reference sequence). A TCRbeta library incorporating unique molecular identifiers was prepared. One entry per CDR3 protein results from TCRdb running MiXCR on the PCR reads. The data hold 670,000 or so distinct CDR3 sequences, with around 13% observed a single time. The chain employs TRBV20-1 and TRBJ2-1, with a tentative D call TRBD2 (5 bases). This sequence originates from a girl aged 2-10 years with congenital amegakaryocytic thrombocytopenia, due to receive a stem cell transplant. This material consisted of PBMCs, taken before TCRalphabeta/CD19-depleted stem cell transplant. The CDR3 here is CSARWPRRTSYNEQFF. The CDR3 coding sequence is TGCAGTGCTAGGTGGCCCCGGAGGACCTCCTACAATGAGCAGTTCTTC.